This record concerns one T cell receptor beta chain sequence. Its target is unknown. The data were taken from a study of a mutant IDH1 vaccine in newly diagnosed glioma. Data came from immunoSEQ multiplex PCR; TCRdb stores just in-frame clones and leaves some out. The sample holds over 60,000 clones, about 91% seen once. The time point is: week 11, during vaccination. What each vaccine dose contained was 300 ug of mutant IDH1 20-mer peptide, accompanied by topical imiquimod. V gave up 5 bases and J gave up 3 bases, with 8 bases separating them. From germline, CDR1 is SGHTA and CDR2 FQGNSA. The CDR3 totals 13 residues.

This receptor was obtained from a man aged 40-49 years with glioma. The rearrangement joins TRBV7-2 to TRBJ1-3; TRBD1 might be the D (6 bases). Sequences were derived from PBMCs, sampled from a glioma patient whose treatment included an IDH1 peptide vaccine. CDR3 residues: CASSPGVGNTIYF. The CDR3 nucleotides are TGTGCCAGCAGCCCAGGGGTTGGAAACACCATATATTTT.